This T cell receptor (beta chain) emerged from a study of cytomegalovirus exposure and HLA in healthy donors. Overall study results and limits: Earlier findings revealed that most TCR beta V segments proved productive either about 90% or about 30% of the time.

The V gene lost 1 base and the J gene lost 9 bases, with 7 bases spanning the gap. Germline V gives CDR1 MNHEY, CDR2 SVGAGI. The CDR3 length is 12 residues. As concerns this clone: The antigen remains undetermined.

60 Vbeta and 13 Jbeta primers were used in PCR. The method was immunoSEQ multiplex PCR; TCRdb's version includes in-frame clones alone and lacks a portion of them. The top ten clones hold approximately 0.89% of a sample with 150,000 or so clones, roughly 79% of them seen once. The clonotype comes from a woman between 45 and 60 years old in good health and CMV-seropositive. The V and J genes are TRBV6-5 and TRBJ2-1; possibly TRBD2 for D (5 bases). Specimen: PBMCs. The CDR3 DNA reads TGTGCCAGCAGTTACTTGGGGAGTGAGCAGTTCTTC. It is translated as CASSYLGSEQFF.